These 19 T cell receptor beta chains came from one sample sequenced in a study of T-cell reconstitution after alpha-beta-depleted transplantation in children. TCRbeta library preparation incorporated unique molecular identifiers. TCRdb re-called the PCR reads through MiXCR, storing one row per CDR3 protein. The sample yields around 700,000 distinct CDR3 sequences, roughly 14% seen once. Specimen: PBMCs, collected before TCRalphabeta/CD19-depleted stem cell transplant. These receptors originate from a girl aged 2 to 10 with congenital amegakaryocytic thrombocytopenia, due to receive a stem cell transplant.

A few counts support this clonotype. The rearrangement joins TRBV7-9 to TRBJ2-3; D unclear. The CDR3 spans 13 residues. Trimming cost V 5 bases and J 1 base, with 7 bases left between them. In germline, CDR1 is SEHNR, CDR2 FQNEAQ (reference sequence). DNA of the CDR3: TGTGCCAGCAGCAACATCCGCACAGATACGCAGTATTTT. This codes for CASSNIRTDTQYF.

This clonotype appeared many times. CDR3 residues: CSASGMTRNEQFF. The CDR3 DNA reads as TGCAGTGCTAGCGGGATGACGAGGAATGAGCAGTTCTTC. V usage is TRBV20-1 and J usage is TRBJ2-1; possibly TRBD2 for D (5 bases). Germline V gene sequence: CDR1 DFQATT, CDR2 SNEGSKA (reference sequence). The CDR3 extends over 13 amino acids. The V end was cut by 3 bases, the J end by 7 bases, with 13 bases between.

This clonotype was seen only a few times. The rearrangement uses TRBV7-3 and TRBJ2-1; D call uncertain. Trimming stripped 5 bases from V and 5 bases from J, with 10 bases between. Germline V gives CDR1 SGHTA, CDR2 FQGTGA. The CDR3 is 13 amino acids. CDR3 bases: TGTGCCAGCAGCCTCGACGGTGACAATGAGCAGTTCTTC. It encodes CASSLDGDNEQFF. Full variable domain (outside the CDR3, taken from reference TRBV7-3 and TRBJ2-1): GAGVSQTPSNKVTEKGKYVELRCDPISGHTALYWYRQSLGQGPEFLIYFQGTGAADDSGLPNDRFFAVRPEGSVSTLKIQRTERGDSAVYLCASSLDGDNEQFFGPGTRLTVL.

In its sample, this clonotype was seen a few times. The rearrangement links TRBV5-1 to TRBJ2-1; no definite D call. Germline V CDR1 and CDR2: SGHRS, YFSETQ. The V end was cut by 0 bases, the J end by 9 bases, with 10 bases between. The CDR3 is made up of 13 amino acids. The CDR3 reads CASSLARAPEQFF. The CDR3 nucleotides read TGCGCCAGCAGCTTGGCTAGGGCGCCTGAGCAGTTCTTC. The full variable domain, completed using reference TRBV5-1 and TRBJ2-1, is KAGVTQTPRYLIKTRGQQVTLSCSPISGHRSVSWYQQTPGQGLQFLFEYFSETQRNKGNFPGRFSGRQFSNSRSEMNVSTLELGDSALYLCASSLARAPEQFFGPGTRLTVL.

V gene TRBV20-1 combines with J gene TRBJ2-7; D may be TRBD1 or TRBD2 (5 bases each). This CDR3 has 16 residues. Per germline, CDR1 DFQATT and CDR2 SNEGSKA (reference sequence). The V and J ends lost 3 bases and 0 bases respectively, with 18 bases between them. CDR3 region: CSAREDSRENSYEQYF. The DNA for the CDR3 is TGCAGTGCTAGGGAAGACAGCAGGGAGAACTCCTACGAGCAGTACTTC.

Many counts were recorded for this clonotype. The V call is TRBV29-1, the J call TRBJ2-4; D uncertain. The V gene's germline CDR1 is SQVTM and CDR2 ANQGSEA. The CDR3 length is 15 residues. The chain's CDR3 is CSAVVFQLAKNIQYF. For the CDR3, the DNA is TGCAGTGCGGTAGTATTTCAACTAGCCAAAAACATTCAGTACTTC.

This clonotype has ten or more counts. The V and J genes are TRBV20-1 and TRBJ2-1; D is unresolved. CDR1 and CDR2 from the germline V gene are DFQATT and SNEGSKA (reference sequence). The CDR3 is 14 residues long. V lost 3 bases to trimming and J lost 4 bases, with 13 bases between them. CDR3 DNA sequence: TGCAGTGCTAGCACTTCGACGGCATACAATGAGCAGTTCTTC. It is translated as CSASTSTAYNEQFF.

In its sample, this clonotype was seen a few times. J is TRBJ2-7 and V is TRBV5-1; 7 nucleotides align to TRBD2. CDR3 length: 13 residues. Per germline, CDR1 SGHRS and CDR2 YFSETQ. The V and J ends lost 1 base and 6 bases, in that order; junction bases with no gene match: 4. The CDR3 nucleotides are TGCGCCAGCAGCTTGTCGGGGGGTCCCGAGCAGTACTTC. This gives the protein CASSLSGGPEQYF.

This clonotype has ten or more counts. The chain uses TRBV7-3 and TRBJ2-2; a possible D gene is TRBD2 (5 bases). V lost 5 bases and J lost 0, with 22 bases in between. Looked up from germline, CDR1 is SGHTA and CDR2 is FQGTGA. The CDR3 contains 19 residues. The CDR3 spells CASSLSPDLAIPNTGELFF. The CDR3 nucleotides are TGTGCCAGCAGCCTTAGCCCGGACTTAGCTATTCCGAACACCGGGGAGCTGTTTTTT.

This clonotype was recorded at least ten times. The rearrangement links TRBV9 to TRBJ1-1; D remains unclear. This CDR3 has 15 residues. Trimming removed 0 bases from V and 0 bases from J, with 9 bases in between. CDR1 is SGDLS, CDR2 YYNGEE, per germline. In DNA form, the CDR3 reads TGTGCCAGCAGCGTAGCTCCTCAGTTGAACACTGAAGCTTTCTTT. Amino acids: CASSVAPQLNTEAFF.

This chain joins TRBV20-1 and TRBJ2-7, with unresolved D. The CDR3 is made up of 14 amino acids. CDR1 and CDR2 (germline): DFQATT, SNEGSKA (reference sequence). Trimming took off 0 bases at V and 0 bases at J, with 9 bases between the two ends. The CDR3 DNA reads as TGCAGTGCTAGAGAACTTCTCTCCTCCTACGAGCAGTACTTC. This translates into CSARELLSSYEQYF.

This clonotype has a handful of counts. This sequence joins TRBV7-6 and TRBJ2-5, with D maybe TRBD1 (5 bases). CDR1 and CDR2 from the germline V gene are SGHVS and FNYEAQ. The CDR3 extends over 14 amino acids. Trimming left V 4 bases short and J 2 bases short, with 11 bases between. CDR3 nucleotide sequence: TGTGCCAGCAGCTCCGTACAGGAGCAAGAGACCCAGTACTTC. This encodes CASSSVQEQETQYF.

The chain uses TRBV5-1 and TRBJ2-5; unclear D gene. V was shortened by 7 bases and J by 0 bases, with 7 bases between the two germline ends. CDR1 is SGHRS and CDR2 is YFSETQ in the germline V gene. This CDR3 is built from 12 residues. The CDR3 DNA reads as TGCGCCAGCTTGGGGTACCAAGAGACCCAGTACTTC. It translates to CASLGYQETQYF.

This clonotype was counted many times. The rearrangement uses TRBV12-3 or TRBV12-4 and TRBJ2-3; TRBD2 might be the D (7 bases). V gave up 8 bases and J gave up 2 bases, with 17 bases separating them. The CDR3 sequence is 15 residues long. This CDR3 is CASGRGAYYTDTQYF. In DNA, the CDR3 is TGTGCCAGCGGTCGGGGGGCCTACTACACAGATACGCAGTATTTT.

This clonotype came up many times. J is TRBJ1-1 and V is TRBV20-1, with D unclear. The CDR3 consists of 12 residues. V was trimmed by 6 bases and J by 0 bases, leaving 8 bases between them. Germline V gene data show CDR1 as DFQATT and CDR2 as SNEGSKA (reference sequence). The DNA for the CDR3 is TGCAGTGCATCCAGAGTGAACACTGAAGCTTTCTTT. The encoded protein is CSASRVNTEAFF.

This clonotype was seen only a few times. This chain joins TRBV5-1 and TRBJ2-7; 7 bases agree with TRBD2. Losses at the gene ends were 1 base for V and 4 bases for J; bases not matched to a gene: 11. This CDR3 comprises 16 residues. Germline V gene lookup returns CDR1 SGHRS and CDR2 YFSETQ. Here the CDR3 DNA reads TGCGCCAGCAGCTTGTTGGTGGGCGGGAGTTTATACGAGCAGTACTTC. This translates into CASSLLVGGSLYEQYF.

The chain has TRBV29-1 and TRBJ2-2, with D possibly being TRBD2 (6 bases). Germline values: CDR1 SQVTM, CDR2 ANQGSEA. The CDR3 runs to 14 residues. Written as DNA, the CDR3 is TGCACCATCCGCGGCGGGGCGAACACCGGGGAGCTGTTTTTT. Protein product: CTIRGGANTGELFF.

This clonotype came up many times. The chain carries TRBV28 and TRBJ2-5, with D uncertain. Germline V gene data show CDR1 as MDHEN and CDR2 as SYDVKM. The CDR3 loop spans 15 amino acids. Trimming shortened V by 4 bases and J by 5 bases, and 17 bases separated the two germline ends. CDR3 DNA: TGTGCCAGCAGTTCCCGGGTCGAGCTCTTTGAGACCCAGTACTTC. Translating gives CASSSRVELFETQYF.

This clonotype was detected many times. The genes are TRBV20-1 and TRBJ2-1; 9 nucleotides match TRBD1. CDR3 size: 16 residues. CDR1 DFQATT and CDR2 SNEGSKA come from the germline V gene (reference sequence). With V trimmed by 2 bases and J by 3 bases, 8 bases remained unmatched. The CDR3 DNA reads as TGCAGTGCTAGAAGCTCGACAGGGGGATACTACAATGAGCAGTTCTTC. This translates into CSARSSTGGYYNEQFF.